This TCR beta chain was retrieved from a study of blood T cell repertoires in COVID-19. Looking at the study overall: Samples of COVID-19 (acute and convalescent) were obtained from the United States, Italy and Spain.

A few counts support this clone. The V and J ends lost 6 bases and 0 bases, in that order; junction bases with no gene match: 7. Germline V gives CDR1 SGDLS, CDR2 YYNGEE. The CDR3 contains 16 residues. The protocol was immunoSEQ multiplex PCR, while the TCRdb copy is restricted to in-frame clones and leaves out a portion. The data show tens of thousands of clones, with around 90% seen just once and more than 15% held by the top ten. The TCR sequence derives from a woman aged 80 or over with acute or convalescent COVID-19. The chain has TRBV9 and TRBJ2-2; 8 bases agree with TRBD2. The specimen was peripheral blood. CDR3 amino acids: CASNPSGRTNTGELFF. Written as DNA, the CDR3 is TGTGCCAGCAATCCTAGCGGGCGTACGAACACCGGGGAGCTGTTTTTT.